This T cell receptor beta chain is drawn from a study of response to subunit inactivated influenza vaccine. TCRdb passed the RT-PCR reads through MiXCR, listing each CDR3 protein once. Seen here are 500,000 to 600,000 distinct CDR3 sequences, around 13% observed once, and the top ten hold about an eighth. Study observations and caveats: A suggestion made by the authors is that each seasonal influenza vaccination recruits few new T cells.

This clonotype appeared a few times. The antigen is undetermined. The TCR originated in a man aged 50-59 years who received an inactivated influenza vaccine. The input for sequencing was PBMCs from blood, taken roughly 46 days after vaccination.

CDR3 region: CASSQRQGAGNTIYF. The CDR3 nucleotides read TGCGCCAGCAGCCAACGACAGGGGGCTGGAAACACCATATATTTT. This sequence joins TRBV5-1 and TRBJ1-3, with TRBD1 identical over 9 bases. The CDR3 has 15 amino acids. CDR1 is SGHRS, CDR2 YFSETQ, per germline. V trimming: 4 bases; J trimming: 2 bases; junction bases outside the gene matches: 4.